The 19 T cell receptor beta chains below come from one sample, sequenced in a study of blood T cell repertoires in COVID-19. Sequencing used immunoSEQ multiplex PCR; TCRdb keeps in-frame clones, though not all of them. The sample lists 350,000 to 450,000 clones; 85% were seen once. Source material: peripheral blood. The receptor source for this set is a woman aged 18-35 years with acute or convalescent COVID-19.

CDR3: CASSATAGAYNIQYF. In DNA, the CDR3 is TGTGCCAGCAGCGCCACAGCGGGAGCCTATAACATTCAGTACTTC. This chain uses TRBV9 with TRBJ2-4; 8 bases fit TRBD2. Germline V gene sequence: CDR1 SGDLS, CDR2 YYNGEE. V was pared by 3 bases and J by 7 bases, with 9 bases of the junction left unmatched. This CDR3 spans 15 amino acids.

For the CDR3, the DNA is TGTGCCAGCGGGGGACAGGGGGCGGGGTTCACTGAAGCTTTCTTT. Protein: CASGGQGAGFTEAFF. The V call is TRBV5-6, the J call TRBJ1-1; 12 nucleotides match TRBD1. V was pared by 7 bases and J by 4 bases, with 8 bases of the junction left unmatched. Germline CDR1 reads SGHDT; CDR2 reads YYEEEE. The CDR3 totals 15 residues.

This clone appeared once. The genes are TRBV2 and TRBJ1-3; D gene unclear. V was cut by 7 bases and J by 0 bases, with 16 bases left in between. The CDR3 is made up of 16 amino acids. Germline V gene lookup returns CDR1 SNHLY and CDR2 FYNNEI. In nucleotides, the CDR3 is TGTGCCAGCACCACCGGAGCGGCCGACTCTGGAAACACCATATATTTT. This encodes CASTTGAADSGNTIYF.

The gene calls are TRBV30 and TRBJ1-2, with 7 bases fitting TRBD1. V gave up 7 bases and J gave up 11 bases; unmatched junction bases: 22. From germline, CDR1 is GTSNPN and CDR2 SVGIG (reference sequence). The CDR3 is 15 amino acids. The CDR3 spells CASREEGANSMRYTF. Written as DNA, the CDR3 is TGTGCCTCCAGAGAAGAGGGGGCGAATAGTATGAGGTACACCTTC.

The chain recombines TRBV5-1 with TRBJ1-1; no reliable D call. Trimming pared 0 bases from V and 5 bases from J, leaving 11 bases between. The CDR3 extends over 14 amino acids. The germline CDR1 and CDR2 sequences are SGHRS and YFSETQ. The CDR3 here is CASSLDPTRTEAFF. The CDR3, as DNA: TGCGCCAGCAGCTTGGACCCGACCAGGACTGAAGCTTTCTTT.

The genes are TRBV19 and TRBJ2-7; TRBD2 matches 8 bases. The CDR3 length is 14 residues. CDR1 and CDR2 from the germline V gene are LNHDA and SQIVND (reference sequence). J lost 7 bases, V lost 4 bases, and 9 bases had no gene match. CDR3 bases: TGTGCCAGTAGTACGCCCGCGGGAGGCCGAGAGCAGTACTTC. It yields the protein CASSTPAGGREQYF.

The chain combines TRBV24-1 with TRBJ2-1; a weak D match, TRBD2 (6 bases). V lost 3 bases, J lost 0 bases, and 17 bases lay in between. CDR1 and CDR2 from the germline V gene are KGHDR and SFDVKD. This CDR3 is 18 amino acids long. CDR3 region: CATSDVTGLQSSYNEQFF. The CDR3 coding sequence is TGTGCCACCAGTGATGTGACGGGACTCCAGAGCTCCTACAATGAGCAGTTCTTC.

V gene TRBV19 combines with J gene TRBJ2-2; TRBD1 aligns across 10 bases. CDR1 LNHDA and CDR2 SQIVND come from the germline V gene (reference sequence). Germline trimming cut 7 bases from V and 4 bases from J; bases unmatched to any gene: 12. The CDR3 loop spans 17 amino acids. The CDR3 sequence is CASTPGQGTGVTGELFF. The DNA for the CDR3 is TGTGCCAGTACCCCGGGACAGGGGACGGGAGTCACCGGGGAGCTGTTTTTT. The whole variable domain, filled in from reference TRBV19 and TRBJ2-2, reads DGGITQSPKYLFRKEGQNVTLSCEQNLNHDAMYWYRQDPGQGLRLIYYSQIVNDFQKGDIAEGYSVSREKKESFPLTVTSAQKNPTAFYLCASTPGQGTGVTGELFFGEGSRLTVL.

The gene calls are TRBV7-3 and TRBJ2-3, with 10 bases identical to TRBD2. V dropped 4 bases and J dropped 3; count of bases not matched to a gene: 4. CDR3 length: 15 residues. Per germline, CDR1 SGHTA and CDR2 FQGTGA. CDR3 nucleotides: TGTGCCAGCAGCTCTCCGGGACTAGCGACAGATACGCAGTATTTT. Translation gives CASSSPGLATDTQYF.

The chain uses TRBV10-3 and TRBJ1-5; 7 bases are shared with TRBD1. The junction had 2 bases not matched to a gene; V was cut back by 4 bases and J by 5 bases. Per germline, CDR1 ENHRY and CDR2 SYGVKD. This CDR3 is built from 13 residues. In DNA form, the CDR3 reads TGTGCCATCAGTGGAACAGGGGATCAGCCCCAGCATTTT. Translating gives CAISGTGDQPQHF.

The table lists this clone with a count of one. CDR3 bases: TGTGCCAGCAGTAAAGACAGGGGACTGGGTCAGCCCCAGCATTTT. As protein: CASSKDRGLGQPQHF. The chain couples TRBV28 to TRBJ1-5; 8 positions match TRBD1. Germline trimming cut 5 bases from V and 6 bases from J; bases unmatched to any gene: 9. The CDR3 consists of 15 residues. Germline values: CDR1 MDHEN, CDR2 SYDVKM.

The rearrangement links TRBV19 to TRBJ2-2, with 7 bases aligning to TRBD1. After removal of 9 bases from V and 0 bases from J, the junction contained 7 bases not matched to a gene. CDR3 length: 15 amino acids. From germline, CDR1 is LNHDA and CDR2 SQIVND (reference sequence). CDR3 DNA sequence: TGTGCCAGCATTCGACAGGGCGCGAACACCGGGGAGCTGTTTTTT. It translates to CASIRQGANTGELFF.

This chain uses TRBV6-4 with TRBJ2-3; 8 bases are a match to TRBD2. The CDR3 contains 14 residues. J was trimmed by 0 bases and V by 10 bases; bases with no gene match: 6. From germline, CDR1 is MRHNA and CDR2 SNTAGT. The CDR3 DNA sequence: TGTGCCACCGCTAGCGGGCTTAGCACAGATACGCAGTATTTT. Translating it yields CATASGLSTDTQYF.

This clone was seen a handful of times. This sequence joins TRBV28 and TRBJ2-1, with a possible D match to TRBD2 (6 bases). V lost 1 base, J lost 6 bases, and 13 bases lay in between. The CDR3 consists of 15 residues. CDR1 and CDR2 (germline): MDHEN, SYDVKM. The CDR3 spells CASSLSATSSNEQFF. CDR3 DNA sequence: TGTGCCAGCAGTTTATCCGCGACTAGTAGCAATGAGCAGTTCTTC.

The V gene is TRBV30, the J gene TRBJ1-2; 7 bases match TRBD1. The CDR3 contains 15 residues. V dropped 3 bases and J dropped 1; count of bases not matched to a gene: 8. CDR1 is GTSNPN, CDR2 SVGIG, per germline (reference sequence). The CDR3 reads CAWRSSDRFNYGYTF. CDR3 bases: TGTGCCTGGAGATCTTCGGACAGGTTTAACTATGGCTACACCTTC.

V gene TRBV3-1 (or the pseudogene TRBV3-2) combines with J gene TRBJ2-4, with D possibly matching TRBD1 (5 bases). This CDR3 is built from 16 residues. Germline CDR1 and CDR2: LGHDT and YNNKEL (reference sequence). V was trimmed by 1 base and J by 0 bases, leaving 10 bases between them. The chain's CDR3 is CASSQVGLLAKNIQYF. The CDR3 DNA sequence: TGTGCCAGCAGCCAAGTGGGGCTTCTAGCCAAAAACATTCAGTACTTC.

This clone was seen once. V and J are TRBV4-2 and TRBJ2-3, with TRBD1 matching 9 bases. In germline, CDR1 is LGHNA, CDR2 YNFKEQ. The CDR3 sequence is 14 residues long. V lost 4 bases, J lost 3 bases, and 2 bases stayed unmatched. As DNA, the CDR3 is TGTGCCAGCAGCCGGGACAGGGAAACAGATACGCAGTATTTT. Protein product: CASSRDRETDTQYF.

The genes are TRBV6-5 and TRBJ2-7, with D possibly matching TRBD2 (5 bases). Germline V CDR1 and CDR2: MNHEY, SVGAGI. The ends were cut back, 2 bases at V and 4 bases at J, with 12 bases in the middle. The CDR3 runs 14 residues. The CDR3 bases are TGTGCCAGCAGTTACGGGGTTAGCGATTACGAGCAGTACTTC. It translates to CASSYGVSDYEQYF.

V gene TRBV5-6 combines with J gene TRBJ2-5; 7 bases fit TRBD1. J lost 5 bases, V lost 5 bases, and 9 bases had no gene match. There are 14 residues in the CDR3. Per germline, CDR1 SGHDT and CDR2 YYEEEE. CDR3: CASSDDRAGETQYF. The CDR3 region has the DNA TGTGCCAGCAGTGACGACAGGGCCGGGGAGACCCAGTACTTC.